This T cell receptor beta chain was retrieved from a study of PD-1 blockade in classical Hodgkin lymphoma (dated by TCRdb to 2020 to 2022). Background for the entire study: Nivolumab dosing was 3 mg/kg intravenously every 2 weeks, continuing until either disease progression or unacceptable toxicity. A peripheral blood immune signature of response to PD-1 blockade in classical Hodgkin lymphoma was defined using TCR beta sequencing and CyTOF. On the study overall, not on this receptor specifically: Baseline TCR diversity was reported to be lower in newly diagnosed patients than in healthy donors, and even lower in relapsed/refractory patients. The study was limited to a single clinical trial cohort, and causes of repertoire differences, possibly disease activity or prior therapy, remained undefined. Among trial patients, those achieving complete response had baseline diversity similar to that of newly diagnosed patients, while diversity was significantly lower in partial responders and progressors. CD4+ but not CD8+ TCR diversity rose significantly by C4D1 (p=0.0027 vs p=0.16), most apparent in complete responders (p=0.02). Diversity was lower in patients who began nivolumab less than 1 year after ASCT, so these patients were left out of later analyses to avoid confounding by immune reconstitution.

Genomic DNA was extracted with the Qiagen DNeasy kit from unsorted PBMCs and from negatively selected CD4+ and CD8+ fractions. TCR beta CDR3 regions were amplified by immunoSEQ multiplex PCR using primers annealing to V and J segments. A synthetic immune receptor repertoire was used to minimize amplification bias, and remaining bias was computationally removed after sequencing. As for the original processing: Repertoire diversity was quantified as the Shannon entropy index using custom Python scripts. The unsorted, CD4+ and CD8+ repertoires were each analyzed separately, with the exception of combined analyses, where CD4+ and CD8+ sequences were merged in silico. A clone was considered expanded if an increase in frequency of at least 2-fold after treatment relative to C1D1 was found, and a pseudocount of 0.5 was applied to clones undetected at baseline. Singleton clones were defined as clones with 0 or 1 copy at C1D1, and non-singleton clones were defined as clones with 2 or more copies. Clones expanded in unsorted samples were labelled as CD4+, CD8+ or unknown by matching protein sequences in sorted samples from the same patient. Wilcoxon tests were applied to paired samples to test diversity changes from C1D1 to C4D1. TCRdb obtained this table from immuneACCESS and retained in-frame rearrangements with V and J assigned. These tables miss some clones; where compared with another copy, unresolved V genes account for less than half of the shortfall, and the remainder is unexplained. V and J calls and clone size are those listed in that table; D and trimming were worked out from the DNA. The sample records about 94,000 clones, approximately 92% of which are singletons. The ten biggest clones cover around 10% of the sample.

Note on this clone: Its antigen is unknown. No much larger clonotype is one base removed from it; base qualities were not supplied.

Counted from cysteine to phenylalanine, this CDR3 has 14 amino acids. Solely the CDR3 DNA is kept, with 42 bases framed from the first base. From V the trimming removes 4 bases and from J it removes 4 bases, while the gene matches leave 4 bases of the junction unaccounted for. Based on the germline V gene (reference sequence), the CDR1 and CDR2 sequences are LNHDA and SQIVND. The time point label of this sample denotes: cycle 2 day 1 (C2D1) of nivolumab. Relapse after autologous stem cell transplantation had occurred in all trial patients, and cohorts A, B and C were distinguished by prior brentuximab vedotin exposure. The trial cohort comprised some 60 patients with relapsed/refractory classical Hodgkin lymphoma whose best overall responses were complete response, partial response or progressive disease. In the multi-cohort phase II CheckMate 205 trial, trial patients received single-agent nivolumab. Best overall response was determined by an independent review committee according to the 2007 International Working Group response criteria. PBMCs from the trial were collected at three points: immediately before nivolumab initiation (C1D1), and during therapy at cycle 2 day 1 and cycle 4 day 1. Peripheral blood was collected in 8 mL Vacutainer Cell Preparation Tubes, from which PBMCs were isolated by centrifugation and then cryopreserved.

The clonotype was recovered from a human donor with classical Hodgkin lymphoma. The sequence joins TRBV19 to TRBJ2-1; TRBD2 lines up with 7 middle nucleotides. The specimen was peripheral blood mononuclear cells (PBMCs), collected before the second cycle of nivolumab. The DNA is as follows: TGTGCCAGTAGTAGGGGAGGGATTTACAATGAGCAGTTCTTC. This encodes CASSRGGIYNEQFF.